This paragraph reports one TCR beta chain. Antigen unknown. The data originate from a study of cytomegalovirus exposure and HLA in healthy donors. Study in general: The roughly 100 million unique TCR beta sequences, from about 180 million T cells, were found by an earlier analysis. Findings of the study overall: A later analysis, which compared TCR beta chains of equal frequency, found the HLA-associated ones more clonally expanded.

The PCR ran on 60 Vbeta and 13 Jbeta primers. TCRdb's copy holds only in-frame clones and misses some; the assay was immunoSEQ multiplex PCR. Of some 42,000 clones listed, 50% are singletons. Germline CDR1 and CDR2: KGHSH and LQKENI. The CDR3 length is 16 residues. The ends lost 3 bases at V and 0 bases at J; junction bases unmatched: 7. The J gene is TRBJ1-2, the V gene TRBV18; 7 nucleotides line up with TRBD1. This receptor was taken from a human donor in good health. The sample taken for sequencing was PBMCs. The CDR3 region is CASSPGQARANYGYTF. The CDR3 nucleotides read TGTGCCAGCTCACCCGGACAGGCTAGAGCTAACTATGGCTACACCTTC.